Listed below are T cell receptor beta chains from one sample, sequenced in a study of T cell responses to AZD1222 COVID-19 vaccine. Here immunoSEQ multiplex PCR was the method, and the copy in TCRdb shows in-frame clones only, minus some. The table includes around 160,000 clones, roughly nine tenths detected once. The input for sequencing was peripheral blood, taken 28 days after the second AZD1222 dose. The receptors derive from an adult who received the AZD1222 COVID-19 vaccine. Each CDR3 is given with its conserved first and last residue.

v_gene | len | CDR3aa
TRBV27 | 12 | CASRGSPDTQYF
TRBV2 | 13 | CASSLTGKAGYTF
TRBV9 | 15 | CASSVGEGTVDEQYF
TRBV20-1 | 13 | CSASDLAKNIQYF
TRBV30 | 11 | CAWSGAYGYTF
TRBV7-8 | 14 | CASSRQGFSYGYTF
TRBV7-8 | 17 | CASSLPKGQGKTGELFF
TRBV30 | 13 | CAWTVQGDTEAFF
TRBV10-3 | 14 | CAIRTTGASTEAFF
TRBV6-5 | 14 | CASRGGPGANVLTF
TRBV5-4 | 15 | CASSLGGPLTDTQYF
TRBV12-3/TRBV12-4 | 13 | CAIRGTNYNEQFF
TRBV5-1 | 16 | CASSLASRVVSYGYTF
TRBV30 | 11 | CAWRTPAKAFF
TRBV2 | 13 | CASSPGTDYGYTF
TRBV4-1 | 14 | CASSPRTGDQPQHF
TRBV3-1/TRBV3-2 | 13 | CASSQGWGSEAFF
TRBV19 | 14 | CASSYRDSNQPQHF
TRBV11-3 | 14 | CASSLTGGQTEAFF
TRBV5-4 | 16 | CASSSGLAGFYNEQFF
TRBV12-3/TRBV12-4 | 13 | CASSLGPYNEQFF
TRBV3-1/TRBV3-2 | 12 | CASSQGGAGYTF
TRBV6-1 | 18 | CASSENRDRSSYNSPLHF
TRBV7-6 | 14 | CASSLVPGQAGYTF